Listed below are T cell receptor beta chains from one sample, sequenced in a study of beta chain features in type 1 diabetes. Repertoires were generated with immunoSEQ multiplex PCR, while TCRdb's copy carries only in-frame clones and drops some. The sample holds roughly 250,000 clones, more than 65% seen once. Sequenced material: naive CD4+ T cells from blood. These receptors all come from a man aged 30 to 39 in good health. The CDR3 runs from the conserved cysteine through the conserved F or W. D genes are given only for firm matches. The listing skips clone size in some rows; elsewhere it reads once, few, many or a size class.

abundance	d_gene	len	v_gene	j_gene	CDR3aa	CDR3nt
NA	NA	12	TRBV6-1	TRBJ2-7	CASSETAYEQYF	TGTGCCAGCAGTGAAACAGCGTACGAGCAGTACTTC
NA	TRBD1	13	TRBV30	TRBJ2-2	CAWGTGGSGELFF	TGTGCCTGGGGGACAGGGGGCTCCGGGGAGCTGTTTTTT
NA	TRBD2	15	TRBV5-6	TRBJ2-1	CASSLRSGRGNEQFF	TGTGCCAGCAGCTTGCGGAGCGGGAGAGGAAATGAGCAGTTCTTC
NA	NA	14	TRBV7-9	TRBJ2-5	CAIRRTGLQETQYF	TGTGCCATCAGACGAACAGGGCTACAAGAGACCCAGTACTTC
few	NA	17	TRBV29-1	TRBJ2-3	CSVANGVAEGSVDTQYF	TGCAGCGTTGCTAACGGGGTAGCGGAGGGGAGTGTGGATACGCAGTATTTT
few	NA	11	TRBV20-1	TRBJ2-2	CSARKGRELFF	TGCAGTGCTAGAAAAGGCCGGGAGCTGTTTTTT
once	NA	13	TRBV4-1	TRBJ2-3	CASSQVSTDTQYF	TGCGCCAGCAGCCAAGTGTCCACAGATACGCAGTATTTT
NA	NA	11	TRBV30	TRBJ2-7	CAWSGEYEQYF	TGTGCCTGGAGTGGCGAGTACGAGCAGTACTTC
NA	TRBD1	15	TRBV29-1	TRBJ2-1	CSVDEGAESYNEQFF	TGCAGCGTTGACGAGGGGGCCGAATCCTACAATGAGCAGTTCTTC
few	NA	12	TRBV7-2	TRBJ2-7	CASTLGPYEQYF	TGTGCCAGCACCCTGGGTCCCTACGAGCAGTACTTC
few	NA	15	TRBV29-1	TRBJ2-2	CSVATGPLNTGELFF	TGCAGCGTTGCGACGGGGCCATTGAACACCGGGGAGCTGTTTTTT
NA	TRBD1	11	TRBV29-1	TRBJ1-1	CSVGTGTEAFF	TGCAGCGTCGGGACAGGCACTGAAGCTTTCTTT
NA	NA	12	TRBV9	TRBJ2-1	CASSVNYNEQFF	TGTGCCAGCAGCGTAAACTACAATGAGCAGTTCTTC
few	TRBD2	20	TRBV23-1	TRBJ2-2	CASSQFILAGGLPNTGELFF	TGCGCCAGCAGTCAGTTTATACTAGCGGGAGGGCTACCGAACACCGGGGAGCTGTTTTTT
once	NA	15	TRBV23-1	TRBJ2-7	CASSQSTGRDYEQYF	TGCGCCAGCAGTCAATCGACTGGAAGGGACTACGAGCAGTACTTC
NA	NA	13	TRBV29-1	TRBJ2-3	CSALRLSTDTQYF	TGCAGCGCCCTGAGATTAAGCACAGATACGCAGTATTTT
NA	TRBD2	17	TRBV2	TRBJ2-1	CASSEAPLAQAYNEQFF	TGTGCCAGCAGTGAAGCCCCACTAGCGCAGGCCTACAATGAGCAGTTCTTC
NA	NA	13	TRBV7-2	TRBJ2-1	CASSLTSMHEQFF	TGTGCCAGCAGCTTGACTAGTATGCATGAGCAGTTCTTC
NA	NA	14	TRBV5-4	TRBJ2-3	CASSLVSNTDTQYF	TGTGCCAGCAGCTTGGTATCCAATACAGATACGCAGTATTTT
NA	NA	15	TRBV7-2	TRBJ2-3	CASSLALPSTDTQYF	TGTGCCAGCAGCTTAGCGCTGCCTAGCACAGATACGCAGTATTTT
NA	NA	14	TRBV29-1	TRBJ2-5	CSVVPSGRRETQYF	TGCAGCGTTGTTCCCAGCGGCAGGAGAGAGACCCAGTACTTC
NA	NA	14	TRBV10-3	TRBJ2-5	CAISELDSQETQYF	TGTGCCATCAGTGAGCTGGACAGCCAAGAGACCCAGTACTTC
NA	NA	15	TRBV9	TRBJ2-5	CASSVASGRQETQYF	TGTGCCAGCAGCGTAGCCAGCGGGCGACAAGAGACCCAGTACTTC
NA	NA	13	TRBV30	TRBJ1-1	CAWSVQGNTEAFF	TGTGCCTGGAGTGTACAAGGGAACACTGAAGCTTTCTTT
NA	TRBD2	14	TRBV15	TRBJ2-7	CATSRGDGTYEQYF	TGTGCCACCAGCCGGGGGGACGGAACCTACGAGCAGTACTTC
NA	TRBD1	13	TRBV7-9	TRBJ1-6	CASSPRQGWDLHF	TGTGCCAGCAGCCCCAGACAGGGCTGGGACCTCCACTTT
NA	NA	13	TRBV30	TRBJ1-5	CAWGTAKGQPQHF	TGTGCCTGGGGGACCGCTAAAGGGCAGCCCCAGCATTTT
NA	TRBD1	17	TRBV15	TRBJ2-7	CATSNLNPLGQGYEQYF	TGTGCCACCAGCAACCTGAACCCCCTGGGACAGGGCTACGAGCAGTACTTC
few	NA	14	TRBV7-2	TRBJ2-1	CASSLLAQYNEQFF	TGTGCCAGCAGCTTACTAGCTCAGTACAATGAGCAGTTCTTC
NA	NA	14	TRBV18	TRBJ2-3	CASSPPGSADTQYF	TGTGCCAGCTCACCACCCGGGAGCGCAGATACGCAGTATTTT
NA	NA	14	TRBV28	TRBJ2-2	CASVGTRNTGELFF	TGTGCCAGCGTTGGGACAAGGAACACCGGGGAGCTGTTTTTT
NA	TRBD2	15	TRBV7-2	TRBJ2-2	CASRLGLAGAGELFF	TGTGCCAGCAGATTGGGACTAGCGGGAGCCGGGGAGCTGTTTTTT
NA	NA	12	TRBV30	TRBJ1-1	CAWRSGNTEAFF	TGTGCCTGGAGGTCGGGGAACACTGAAGCTTTCTTT
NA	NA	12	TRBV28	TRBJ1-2	CASSPRGVGYTF	TGTGCCAGCAGCCCCCGTGGCGTTGGCTACACCTTC
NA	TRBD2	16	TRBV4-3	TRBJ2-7	CASSQDLRERVYEQYF	TGCGCCAGCAGCCAAGATCTGCGGGAGCGGGTCTACGAGCAGTACTTC
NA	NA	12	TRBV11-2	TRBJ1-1	CASSFGGPKTFF	TGTGCCAGCAGTTTCGGGGGTCCTAAGACTTTCTTT
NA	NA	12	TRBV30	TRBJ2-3	CAWSWSTDTQYF	TGTGCCTGGAGTTGGAGCACAGATACGCAGTATTTT
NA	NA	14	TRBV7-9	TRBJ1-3	CASLLSLSGNTIYF	TGTGCCAGCCTCCTTTCCCTCTCTGGAAACACCATATATTTT
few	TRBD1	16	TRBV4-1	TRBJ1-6	CASSQDDRGLGSPLHF	TGCGCCAGCAGCCAAGATGACAGGGGGCTTGGTTCACCCCTCCACTTT
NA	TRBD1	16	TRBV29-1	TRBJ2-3	CSATSRDRELTDTQYF	TGCAGCGCCACCAGCCGGGACAGGGAACTCACAGATACGCAGTATTTT
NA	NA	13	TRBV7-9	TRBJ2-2	CASSLGLIGELFF	TGTGCCAGCAGCTTGGGCTTAATAGGGGAGCTGTTTTTT
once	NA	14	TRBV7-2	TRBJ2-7	CASSPGVGNYEQYF	TGTGCCAGCAGCCCCGGTGTCGGGAACTACGAGCAGTACTTC
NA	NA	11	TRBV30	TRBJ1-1	CAWSPRGEAFF	TGTGCCTGGAGTCCCCGAGGAGAAGCTTTCTTT
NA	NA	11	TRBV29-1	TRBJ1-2	CSVYWNYGYTF	TGCAGCGTGTATTGGAACTATGGCTACACCTTC
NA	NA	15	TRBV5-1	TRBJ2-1	CASSFRGNYYNEQFF	TGCGCCAGCAGCTTCAGAGGGAATTACTACAATGAGCAGTTCTTC